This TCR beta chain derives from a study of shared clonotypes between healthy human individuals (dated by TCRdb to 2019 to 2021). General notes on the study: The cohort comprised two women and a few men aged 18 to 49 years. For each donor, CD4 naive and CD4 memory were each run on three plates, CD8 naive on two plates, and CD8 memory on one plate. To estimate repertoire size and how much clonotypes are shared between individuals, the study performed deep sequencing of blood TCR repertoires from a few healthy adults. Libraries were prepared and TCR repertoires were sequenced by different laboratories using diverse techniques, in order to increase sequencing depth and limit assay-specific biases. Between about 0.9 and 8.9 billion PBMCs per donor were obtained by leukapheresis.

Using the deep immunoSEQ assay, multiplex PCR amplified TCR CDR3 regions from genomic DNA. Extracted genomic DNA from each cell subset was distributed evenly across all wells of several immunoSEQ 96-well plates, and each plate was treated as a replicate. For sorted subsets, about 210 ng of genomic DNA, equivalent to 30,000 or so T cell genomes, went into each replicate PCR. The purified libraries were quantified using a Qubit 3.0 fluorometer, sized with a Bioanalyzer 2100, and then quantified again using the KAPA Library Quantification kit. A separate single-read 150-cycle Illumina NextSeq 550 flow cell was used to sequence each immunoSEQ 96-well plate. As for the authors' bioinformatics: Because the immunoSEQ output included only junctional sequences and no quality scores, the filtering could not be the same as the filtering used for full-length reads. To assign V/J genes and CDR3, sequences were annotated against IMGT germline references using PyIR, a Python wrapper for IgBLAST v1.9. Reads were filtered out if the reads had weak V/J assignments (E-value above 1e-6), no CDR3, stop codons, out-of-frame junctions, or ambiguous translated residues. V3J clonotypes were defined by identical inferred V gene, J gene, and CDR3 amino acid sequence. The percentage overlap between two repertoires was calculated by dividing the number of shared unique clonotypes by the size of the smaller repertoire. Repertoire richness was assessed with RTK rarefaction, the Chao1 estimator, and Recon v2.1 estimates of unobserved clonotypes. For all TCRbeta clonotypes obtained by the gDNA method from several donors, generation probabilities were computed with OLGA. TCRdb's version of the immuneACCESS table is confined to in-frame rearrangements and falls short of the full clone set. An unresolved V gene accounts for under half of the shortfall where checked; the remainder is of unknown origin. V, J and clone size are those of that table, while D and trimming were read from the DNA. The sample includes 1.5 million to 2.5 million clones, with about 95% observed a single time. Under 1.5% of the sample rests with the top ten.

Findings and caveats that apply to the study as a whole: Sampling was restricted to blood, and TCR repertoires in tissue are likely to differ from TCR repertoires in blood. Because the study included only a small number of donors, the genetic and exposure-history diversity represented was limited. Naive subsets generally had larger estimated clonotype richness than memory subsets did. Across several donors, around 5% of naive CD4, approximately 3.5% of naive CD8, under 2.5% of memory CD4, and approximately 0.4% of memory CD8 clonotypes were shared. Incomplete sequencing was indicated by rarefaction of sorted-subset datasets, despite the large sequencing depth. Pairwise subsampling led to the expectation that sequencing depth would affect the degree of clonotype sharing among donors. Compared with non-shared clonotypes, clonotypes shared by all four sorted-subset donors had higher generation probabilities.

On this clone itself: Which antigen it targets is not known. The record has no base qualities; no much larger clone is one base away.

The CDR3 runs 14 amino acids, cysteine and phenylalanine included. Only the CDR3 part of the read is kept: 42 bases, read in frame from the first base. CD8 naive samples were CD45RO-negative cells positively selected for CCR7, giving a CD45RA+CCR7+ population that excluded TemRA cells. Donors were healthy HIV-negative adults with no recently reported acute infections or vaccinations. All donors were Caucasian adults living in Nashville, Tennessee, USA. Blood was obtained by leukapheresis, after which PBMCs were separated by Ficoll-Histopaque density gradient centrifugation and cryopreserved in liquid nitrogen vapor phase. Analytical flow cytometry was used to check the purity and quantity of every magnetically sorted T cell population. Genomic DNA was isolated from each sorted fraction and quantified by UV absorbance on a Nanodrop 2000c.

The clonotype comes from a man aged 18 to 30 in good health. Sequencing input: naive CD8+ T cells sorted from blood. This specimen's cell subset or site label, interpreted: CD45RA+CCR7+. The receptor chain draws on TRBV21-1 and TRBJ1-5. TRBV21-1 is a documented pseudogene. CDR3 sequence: CASSLWWKPKAQHF. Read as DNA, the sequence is TGTGCCAGCAGCCTTTGGTGGAAGCCCAAGGCCCAGCATTTT.